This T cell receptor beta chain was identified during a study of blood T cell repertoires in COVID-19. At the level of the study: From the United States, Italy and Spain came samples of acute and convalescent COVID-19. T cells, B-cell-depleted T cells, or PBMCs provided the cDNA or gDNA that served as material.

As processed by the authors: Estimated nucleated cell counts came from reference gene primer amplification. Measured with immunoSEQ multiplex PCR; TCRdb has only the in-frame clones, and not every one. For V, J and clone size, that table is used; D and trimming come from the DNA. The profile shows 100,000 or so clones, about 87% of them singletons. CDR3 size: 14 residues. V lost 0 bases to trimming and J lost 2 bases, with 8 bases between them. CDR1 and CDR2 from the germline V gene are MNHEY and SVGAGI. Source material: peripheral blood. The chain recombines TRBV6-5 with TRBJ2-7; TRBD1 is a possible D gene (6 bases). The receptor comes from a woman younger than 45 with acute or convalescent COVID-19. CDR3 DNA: TGTGCCAGCAGTTACTCGGGACACACCTACGAGCAGTACTTC. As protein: CASSYSGHTYEQYF.